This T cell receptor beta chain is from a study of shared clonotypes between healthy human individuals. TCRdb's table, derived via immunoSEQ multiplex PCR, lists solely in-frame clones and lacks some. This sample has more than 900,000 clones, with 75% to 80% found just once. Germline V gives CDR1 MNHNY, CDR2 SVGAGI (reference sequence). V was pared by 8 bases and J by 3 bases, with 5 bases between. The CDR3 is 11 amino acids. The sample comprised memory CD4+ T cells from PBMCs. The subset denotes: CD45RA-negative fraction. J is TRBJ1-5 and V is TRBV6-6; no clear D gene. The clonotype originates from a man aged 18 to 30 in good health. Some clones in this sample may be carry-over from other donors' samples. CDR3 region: CASSDNQPQHF. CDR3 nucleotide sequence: TGTGCCAGCTCGGACAATCAGCCCCAGCATTTT.